Presented here are 2 T cell receptor beta chains from one specimen sequenced in a study of T cell repertoires in cytomegalovirus infection. MiXCR, run by TCRdb on the reads, gives a single entry per CDR3 protein. The table has roughly 150,000 distinct CDR3 sequences, over 15% seen once. Sequencing was performed on CD8+ T cells from PBMCs. Receptors originate from a human donor in good health (CMV status not recorded). Some clones in this sample may be carry-over from other donors' samples.

J is TRBJ1-5 and V is TRBV9; the D gene is possibly TRBD1 (5 bases). Trimming took 0 bases from V and 3 from J, leaving 10 bases between them. From germline, CDR1 is SGDLS and CDR2 YYNGEE. The CDR3 sequence is 15 residues long. DNA for the CDR3: TGTGCCAGCAGCGTAGGTGGGGGGATCAATCAGCCCCAGCATTTT. Translated: CASSVGGGINQPQHF.

This clonotype was seen more than once but under ten times. V usage is TRBV28 and J usage is TRBJ2-7; TRBD2 matches at 9 bases. The ends lost 2 bases at V and 2 bases at J; junction bases unmatched: 16. In germline, CDR1 is MDHEN, CDR2 SYDVKM. CDR3 length: 19 residues. The CDR3 DNA is TGTGCCAGCAGTTTAGTGATAGCGGGGGATTCCGGGGGAACCTACGAGCAGTACTTC. Translating gives CASSLVIAGDSGGTYEQYF.